The entry that follows covers one T cell receptor beta chain sequence. Its antigen is unidentified. PCR amplification relied on 60 Vbeta primers (plus 13 Jbeta primers). Clones were read by immunoSEQ multiplex PCR, and TCRdb kept only the in-frame ones, dropping some. Of 70,000 to 75,000 clones listed, approximately 75% are singletons. The CDR3 is made up of 13 amino acids. Germline values: CDR1 SGHTA, CDR2 FQGNSA. Trimming removed 1 base at V and 7 bases at J, with 10 bases between. This sample stems from a study of cytomegalovirus exposure and HLA in healthy donors. Findings and limits, study-wide: Accurate prediction of HLA-A and HLA-B alleles (for most subjects) was reportedly achieved from TCR beta sequences.

V and J are TRBV7-2 and TRBJ1-2; no clear D gene. What was sequenced was PBMCs. This clonotype was obtained from a woman aged 40 to 50 in good health and CMV-seropositive. This CDR3 reads CASSLGRERGYTF. The CDR3 DNA is TGTGCCAGCAGCTTAGGGCGGGAACGTGGCTACACCTTC.